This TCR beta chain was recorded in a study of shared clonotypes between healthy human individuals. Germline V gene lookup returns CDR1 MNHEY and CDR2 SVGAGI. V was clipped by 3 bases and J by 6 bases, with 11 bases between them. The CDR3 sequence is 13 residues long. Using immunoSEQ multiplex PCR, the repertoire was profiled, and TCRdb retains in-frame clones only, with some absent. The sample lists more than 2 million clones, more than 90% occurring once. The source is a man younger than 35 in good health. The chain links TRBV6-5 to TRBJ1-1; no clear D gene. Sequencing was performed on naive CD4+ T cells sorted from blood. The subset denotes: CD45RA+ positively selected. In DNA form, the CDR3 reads TGTGCCAGCAGTTATATCCGGCGCTCTGAAGCTTTCTTT. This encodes CASSYIRRSEAFF.